The present T cell receptor (beta chain) was sequenced within a study of T cell responses to AZD1222 COVID-19 vaccine. TCRdb's copy holds only in-frame clones and misses some; the assay was immunoSEQ multiplex PCR. Here the sample spans around 150,000 clones, 80% to 95% being singletons. This TCR derives from an adult in good health. Sequencing used peripheral blood, obtained on day 0 of AZD1222 vaccination.

CDR3 in DNA: TGTGCCAGTAGTGACGACAGGGGTGGCACTGAAGCTTTCTTT. It is translated as CASSDDRGGTEAFF. The chain combines TRBV19 with TRBJ1-1; 8 bases line up with TRBD1. V was pared by 5 bases and J by 4 bases, with 6 bases of the junction left unmatched. This CDR3 is built from 14 residues. Germline CDR1 LNHDA, CDR2 SQIVND (reference sequence).